There are many counts of the clone carrying this T cell receptor (beta chain). Its target is not known. At one end, the junction sequence differs from germline, possibly due to a read error. Arm-PCR of CDR3 regions and iRepertoire HTBI primers were used to build TCR beta libraries. TCRdb re-analysed the multiplex PCR reads in MiXCR, keeping a single row per CDR3 protein. The table shows hundreds of thousands of distinct CDR3 sequences, with about a fifth occurring only once. The data were taken from a study of regulatory T cells in long-lasting Graves disease. Findings of the study overall: Preferential use of TRBV28, TRBJ1-2 and TRBJ2-5 was seen in persistent disease.

CDR3 length: 12 amino acids. Specified time point: persistent/refractory GD, antithyroid drugs over 5 years with positive TRAb. PBMCs were the source of the RNA used for TCR sequencing. The TCR sequence derives from a female donor with Graves disease. V and J are TRBV12-3 or TRBV12-4 and TRBJ2-3; no clear D gene. Sequences were derived from peripheral blood mononuclear cells (PBMCs), sampled when the disease was refractory, from a patient treated with antithyroid drugs. CDR3 DNA: TGCGCCAGCAGCTTGGCCTCAGATACGCAGTATTTT. This translates into CASSLASDTQYF.